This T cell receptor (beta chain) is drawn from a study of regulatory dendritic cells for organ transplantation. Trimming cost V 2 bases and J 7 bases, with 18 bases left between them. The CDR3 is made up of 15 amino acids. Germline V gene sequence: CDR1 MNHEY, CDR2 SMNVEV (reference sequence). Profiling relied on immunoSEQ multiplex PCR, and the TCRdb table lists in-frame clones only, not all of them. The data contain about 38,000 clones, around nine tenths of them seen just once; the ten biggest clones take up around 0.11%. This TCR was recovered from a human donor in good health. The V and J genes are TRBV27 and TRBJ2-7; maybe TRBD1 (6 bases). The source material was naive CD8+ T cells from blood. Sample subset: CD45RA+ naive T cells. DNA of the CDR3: TGTGCCAGCAGTTTAATGGGGGCCCGGGGTGGGGAGCAGTACTTC. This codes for CASSLMGARGGEQYF.